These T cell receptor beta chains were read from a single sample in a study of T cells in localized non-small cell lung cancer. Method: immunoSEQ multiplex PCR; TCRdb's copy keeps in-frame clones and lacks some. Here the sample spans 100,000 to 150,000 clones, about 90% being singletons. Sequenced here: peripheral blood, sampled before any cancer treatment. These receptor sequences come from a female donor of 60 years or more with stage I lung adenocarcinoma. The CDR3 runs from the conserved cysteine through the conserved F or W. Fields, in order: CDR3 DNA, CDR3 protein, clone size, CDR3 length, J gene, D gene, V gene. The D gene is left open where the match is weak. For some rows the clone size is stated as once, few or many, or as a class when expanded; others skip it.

TGTGCCAGCAGTTACGGAGGAGGTCGAGAAAAACTGTTTTTT,CASSYGGGREKLFF,.,14,TRBJ1-4,.,TRBV6-5
TGCGCCAGCAGCGAAGCCGGCCTCCCGGACGAGCAGTACTTC,CASSEAGLPDEQYF,.,14,TRBJ2-7,.,TRBV5-1
TGTGCCAGCAGCTTAGCCGCGGGAGGGATCACCGGGGAGCTGTTTTTT,CASSLAAGGITGELFF,.,16,TRBJ2-2,TRBD2,TRBV7-9
TGTGCCAGTAGAAGAGCGGGGGGCCAAGAGACCCAGTACTTC,CASRRAGGQETQYF,.,14,TRBJ2-5,TRBD2,TRBV19
TGTGCCAGTAGTATATCCGGGACAGGGGAGCAAGAGACCCAGTACTTC,CASSISGTGEQETQYF,.,16,TRBJ2-5,TRBD1,TRBV19
TGTGCCAGCAGCACTTGTAGGGCGGGAGTTGTCTACAATGAGCAGTTCTTC,CASSTCRAGVVYNEQFF,.,17,TRBJ2-1,.,TRBV21-1
TGCGCCAGCAGCTTCCCGGGACAGGGATTGAACACTGAAGCTTTCTTT,CASSFPGQGLNTEAFF,.,16,TRBJ1-1,TRBD1,TRBV5-1
TGTGCCAGCAGCCCTAGCGGGAGGGCTGGTAATGAGCAGTTCTTC,CASSPSGRAGNEQFF,once,15,TRBJ2-1,TRBD2,TRBV6-6
TGCAGCGTTCGGGCCTCAGATACGCAGTATTTT,CSVRASDTQYF,.,11,TRBJ2-3,.,TRBV29-1
TGTGCCAGCAGCCCCTGGGCGGGAGACTCCTACGAGCAGTACTTC,CASSPWAGDSYEQYF,once,15,TRBJ2-7,TRBD2,TRBV7-2
TGTGCCAGCAGTTTGGCCAAAAACATTCAGTACTTC,CASSLAKNIQYF,.,12,TRBJ2-4,.,TRBV28
TGTGCCAGCAGTTACGGTGACACCATATATTTT,CASSYGDTIYF,.,11,TRBJ1-3,.,TRBV6-6
TGCAGCGTTGACCCTCGGGACAGCTTGAACACTGAAGCTTTCTTT,CSVDPRDSLNTEAFF,.,15,TRBJ1-1,TRBD1,TRBV29-1
TGCGCCAGCAGTGAAAGTGGGAATTTGGGATTAAGCGCCGGGGAGCTGTTTTTT,CASSESGNLGLSAGELFF,.,18,TRBJ2-2,.,TRBV10-1
TGTGCCAGCAGCGTTAGGACAGGGAAAACCAAAAACATTCAGTACTTC,CASSVRTGKTKNIQYF,.,16,TRBJ2-4,TRBD1,TRBV9
TGCGCCAGCAGTCGTGGGGTAGGGACAGGGAAATGGAATGAGCAGTTCTTC,CASSRGVGTGKWNEQFF,.,17,TRBJ2-1,TRBD1,TRBV23-1
TGTGCCAGCAGCGTAGGGTCGTGGGTTGGGGAGTTCTTC,CASSVGSWVGEFF,.,13,TRBJ2-1,.,TRBV9
TGTGCCACCCGGAGAGGACAGGGCGCCTACGAGCAGTACTTC,CATRRGQGAYEQYF,.,14,TRBJ2-7,TRBD1,TRBV6-5
TGTGCCAGCAGCTTAGATGGCGGGAGTACAGATACGCAGTATTTT,CASSLDGGSTDTQYF,.,15,TRBJ2-3,TRBD2,TRBV7-3
TGTGCCAGCAGTGAGGGAATGAACACTGAAGCTTTCTTT,CASSEGMNTEAFF,once,13,TRBJ1-1,.,TRBV2
TGTGCCAGCAGTTTAATAGCGAAGGGGGCGGGGTTGAAGTACTTC,CASSLIAKGAGLKYF,.,15,TRBJ2-7,.,TRBV28
TGTGCCAGCAGCTTAATGGTAGCGGTGTACAATGAGCAGTTCTTC,CASSLMVAVYNEQFF,.,15,TRBJ2-1,.,TRBV7-6
TGTGCCTGGAGTGCGGGGACATTCAATCAGCCCCAGCATTTT,CAWSAGTFNQPQHF,.,14,TRBJ1-5,.,TRBV30
TGTGCCTGGAGGATCTTAGCGGGACGATCTCCCCAGTTCTTC,CAWRILAGRSPQFF,.,14,TRBJ2-1,TRBD2,TRBV30
TGCGCCAGCAGTGAGTCGTTAGAGCGCGGGGAGCTGTTTTTT,CASSESLERGELFF,.,14,TRBJ2-2,.,TRBV10-1
TGTGCCAGCAGGGGTGAAAAACTGTTTTTT,CASRGEKLFF,.,10,TRBJ1-4,.,TRBV2
TGTGCCAGCAGCCCCGGGGGGGGGAACCAAGAGACCCAGTACTTC,CASSPGGGNQETQYF,.,15,TRBJ2-5,TRBD2,TRBV7-9
TGTGCCAGCAGTTTCACCTCGGACCCAGCCCCGATCTATGGCTACACCTTC,CASSFTSDPAPIYGYTF,.,17,TRBJ1-2,.,TRBV27
TGCAGTGCTTTGCAGGGTTACGAGCAGTACTTC,CSALQGYEQYF,.,11,TRBJ2-7,.,TRBV20-1
TGTGCCAGCCGCGGGGGACAGCTGAACACTGAAGCTTTCTTT,CASRGGQLNTEAFF,.,14,TRBJ1-1,TRBD1,TRBV6-1
TGCAGCGCAACGATCGGGACAGGGGGCTACACCTTC,CSATIGTGGYTF,.,12,TRBJ1-2,TRBD1,TRBV29-1
TGTGCCAGCAGTTTTGGTCTCGGGAACGTAAGGGGGGATACGCAGTATTTT,CASSFGLGNVRGDTQYF,.,17,TRBJ2-3,.,TRBV27
TGTGCCAGCAGCTTATGGCGCACTGAAGCTTTCTTT,CASSLWRTEAFF,.,12,TRBJ1-1,.,TRBV5-5
TGTGCCAGCAGCGTGTCGGGAGCCTACACCGGGGAGCTGTTTTTT,CASSVSGAYTGELFF,.,15,TRBJ2-2,.,TRBV9
TGTGCCAGCAGGGGACGGCGGGAGCGATTTGGGAATGAGCAGTTCTTC,CASRGRRERFGNEQFF,.,16,TRBJ2-1,TRBD2,TRBV13
TGTGCCAGCAGCTTGGACACGGGCAATCAGCCCCAGCATTTT,CASSLDTGNQPQHF,.,14,TRBJ1-5,.,TRBV5-5
TGTGCCAGCAGTTACTCCCCAGGGAAAGGGACCCAGTACTTC,CASSYSPGKGTQYF,.,14,TRBJ2-5,.,TRBV6-5
TGCAGCGTTGCTCGGGCGGATGGCTACACCTTC,CSVARADGYTF,few,11,TRBJ1-2,.,TRBV29-1
TGTGCCAGCAGTAGGACAGGGGATGAGCAGTTCTTC,CASSRTGDEQFF,.,12,TRBJ2-1,TRBD1,TRBV27
TGTGCTAGTGGTTTGGGATTGGAGCAGTACTTC,CASGLGLEQYF,.,11,TRBJ2-7,.,TRBV12-5
TGTGCCAGCAGCCGCGGAGGTGGGGCGAACCTCCGGGAGACCCAGTACTTC,CASSRGGGANLRETQYF,.,17,TRBJ2-5,.,TRBV7-6
TGTGCCAGCAGCTTCAGAGCGGGAGGGCCTGGGGAGCAGTTCTTC,CASSFRAGGPGEQFF,.,15,TRBJ2-1,TRBD2,TRBV7-3
TGTGCCAGCAGCTTAAGGGCCTTCTCCTACGAGCAGTACTTC,CASSLRAFSYEQYF,once,14,TRBJ2-7,.,TRBV7-8
TGCGCCAGCAGCTTTGGCGGGACGTCCTCTGGAAACACCATATATTTT,CASSFGGTSSGNTIYF,.,16,TRBJ1-3,.,TRBV5-1
TGTGCCAGCAGCGTCCGACAGACCCTTAATGAAAAACTGTTTTTT,CASSVRQTLNEKLFF,.,15,TRBJ1-4,.,TRBV9
TGTGCCAGGCCGTACAGACTAGCCAAAAACATTCAGTACTTC,CARPYRLAKNIQYF,.,14,TRBJ2-4,.,TRBV19
TGTGCCAGCAGCCGGGACTGGAGCTCCTACGAGCAGTACTTC,CASSRDWSSYEQYF,.,14,TRBJ2-7,.,TRBV7-9
TGTGCCAGCAGCTTGGGCACAGGGACTGAAGCTTTCTTT,CASSLGTGTEAFF,.,13,TRBJ1-1,.,TRBV5-6
TGTGCCAGCAGCTTAGCGGAAAGCGGCTACAATGAGCAGTTCTTC,CASSLAESGYNEQFF,.,15,TRBJ2-1,.,TRBV7-6
TGTGCCAGCTCACCCAACACTCCCTTACTAGCGACCTACAATGAGCAGTTCTTC,CASSPNTPLLATYNEQFF,.,18,TRBJ2-1,TRBD2,TRBV18
TGTGCCAGCAGCTTAGCGTCAGGGGGTTTTAGCACTGAAGCTTTCTTT,CASSLASGGFSTEAFF,few,16,TRBJ1-1,TRBD1,TRBV7-9
TGTGCCAGCAGCCCTCTGACGAGTTTGAACACTGAAGCTTTCTTT,CASSPLTSLNTEAFF,.,15,TRBJ1-1,.,TRBV28
TGCGCCAGCAGCAAAGGGTCCAATGAGCAGTTCTTC,CASSKGSNEQFF,.,12,TRBJ2-1,.,TRBV4-1
TGTGCCAGTAAGGACAGGGACGACAATGAGCAGTTCTTC,CASKDRDDNEQFF,.,13,TRBJ2-1,TRBD1,TRBV19
TGTGCCAGTAGTATAGGCTGGGCATCTGAAGCTTTCTTT,CASSIGWASEAFF,.,13,TRBJ1-1,.,TRBV19